Detailed here is one TCR beta chain. Its antigen is as yet unknown. Other nucleotide sequences from this sample produce the same CDR3. The sample is drawn from a study of shared clonotypes between healthy human individuals. It was CD45RO-negative cells, positively selected for CCR7, that made up naive CD8 cells, with terminally differentiated effector memory CD45RA+ cells excluded. Some clones are missing from TCRdb's copy, which holds only in-frame ones; the method was immunoSEQ multiplex PCR. The sample has about 2,200,000 clones, about 92% seen once. Regarding the study as a whole: Rarefaction showed that sequencing of sorted subsets was incomplete (despite large depth). Only blood underwent sampling, and tissue repertoires likely differ. Sharing of clonotypes among donors was expected to vary with sequencing depth.

CDR1 and CDR2 from the germline V gene are GTSNPN and SVGIG (reference sequence). CDR3 length: 12 residues. Trimming removed 5 bases from V and 3 bases from J, with 8 bases in between. The rearrangement joins TRBV30 to TRBJ2-1; D is possibly TRBD2 (5 bases). The clonotype originates from a man between 18 and 35 years old in good health. Some clones in this sample may be carry-over from other donors' samples. The sequencing sample was made of naive CD8+ T cells from PBMCs. CDR3 bases: TGTGCCTGGGGACTGGACTACAATGAGCAGTTCTTC. This codes for CAWGLDYNEQFF.